This TCR beta chain came from a study of spatial heterogeneity in lung cancer. Across the whole study: In the raw reads, each unique TCR and UMI combination was present more than ten times on average.

MiXCR, run by TCRdb on the 5' RACE reads, gives a single entry per CDR3 protein. Of fewer than 20,000 distinct CDR3 sequences listed, less than 9.5% are singletons. The time point is: blood at routine non-recurrence follow-up after resection. V was shortened by 7 bases and J by 3 bases, with 13 bases between the two germline ends. CDR1 is KGHSH and CDR2 is LQKENI in the germline V gene. This CDR3 has 14 amino acids. The sample holds many counts of this clonotype. The source of this sequence is a male donor with early-stage non-small cell lung cancer. Here the sequenced sample was PBMCs, taken at follow-up. This chain joins TRBV18 and TRBJ2-1; D unclear. The CDR3 sequence: CASFGGQHYNEQFF. The DNA for the CDR3 is TGTGCCAGCTTTGGCGGCCAGCACTACAATGAGCAGTTCTTC.